Below, 16 T cell receptor beta chains from the same sample are listed, as sequenced in a study of blood T cells in healthy people across ages. Combining a sample-barcoded 5' primer with a J-beta primer mix, a second PCR ran for roughly 7 to 12 cycles. One entry per CDR3 protein, called by TCRdb with MiXCR from the 5' RACE reads. The sample has about 930,000 distinct CDR3 sequences, 25% to 35% seen once. This sample was also put to use in a study of T cells of mothers and their children.

Sequencing was carried out using blood. The receptors were sampled from a woman in her forties in good health.

As to this clonotype: It is unclear where the CDR3 begins or ends on the DNA, so no DNA is shown, and the CDR3 is as TCRdb lists it. This chain links TRBV7-2 with TRBJ2-2; the DNA was not compared with TRBD1, the D call given in the table. The V gene's germline CDR1 is SGHTA and CDR2 FQGNSA. The CDR3 spans 18 residues, counting both ends. The CDR3 here is CASSLVSRDMQYFGELFF.

The chain uses TRBV5-1 and TRBJ1-1; the D gene is possibly TRBD1 (5 bases). Trimming left V 0 bases short and J 0 bases short, with 12 bases between. CDR3 length: 16 residues. Germline V gene data show CDR1 as SGHRS and CDR2 as YFSETQ. The CDR3 bases are TGCGCCAGCAGCTTGGATGTAGGGGTAGTGAACACTGAAGCTTTCTTT. Translating it yields CASSLDVGVVNTEAFF.

With regard to this clonotype: A much larger clone is a single base away; this may be a read error. The rearrangement links TRBV7-3 to TRBJ2-4, with D tentatively TRBD2 (5 bases). Germline V gene sequence: CDR1 SGHTA, CDR2 FQGTGA. CDR3 length: 17 amino acids. V lost 5 bases and J lost 13, with 30 bases in between. CDR3 nucleotides: TGTGCCAGCAGCCCTAGCCCCCGGGCCGCGAAGCGGAGTGAGCAGTACTTC. Its protein product is CASSPSPRAAKRSEQYF.

The chain employs TRBV9 and TRBJ1-6, with D unclear. The CDR3 runs to 13 residues. Germline V CDR1 and CDR2: SGDLS, YYNGEE. The V end lost 2 bases, the J end lost 7 bases, and 7 bases lay between the germline ends. The DNA for the CDR3 is TGTGCCAGCAGCGTTTATGAAAATTCACCCCTCCACTTT. The encoded protein is CASSVYENSPLHF.

This clonotype has just a few counts. The chain is built from TRBV4-2 and TRBJ1-4, with 8 bases lining up with TRBD1. This CDR3 region has 16 residues. The germline V gene encodes CDR1 LGHNA and CDR2 YNFKEQ. V was pared by 3 bases and J by 3 bases, with 6 bases of the junction left unmatched. For the CDR3, the DNA is TGTGCCAGCAGCCAGGGACCGACAGGGGCTAATGAAAAACTGTTTTTT. Protein sequence: CASSQGPTGANEKLFF.

This clonotype was picked up many times. This sequence joins TRBV6-6 and TRBJ1-5; weak D call: TRBD1 (5 bases). The germline V and J ends were trimmed by 0 bases and 4 bases, with 7 bases remaining between them. Germline assignment: CDR1 MNHNY and CDR2 SVGAGI (reference sequence). This CDR3 is 14 amino acids long. CDR3: CASSYSGGNQPQHF. In DNA form, the CDR3 reads TGTGCCAGCAGTTACTCGGGGGGGAATCAGCCCCAGCATTTT.

J is TRBJ2-3 and V is TRBV28, with D perhaps TRBD2 (6 bases). Germline CDR1 reads MDHEN; CDR2 reads SYDVKM. The CDR3 is 18 residues long. V was clipped by 2 bases and J by 0 bases, with 18 bases between them. The CDR3 DNA reads TGTGCCAGCAGTTTAGAGGTCCTCGGGGGATCTAGCACAGATACGCAGTATTTT. This codes for CASSLEVLGGSSTDTQYF.

This chain links TRBV29-1 with TRBJ2-1, with TRBD2 matching 9 bases. Per germline, CDR1 SQVTM and CDR2 ANQGSEA. Trimming cost V 6 bases and J 0 bases; bases outside gene matches: 12. The CDR3 runs to 17 residues. The CDR3 DNA is TGCAGCGTCCACGGGGAGGCTAGCGGGACCTCCTACAATGAGCAGTTCTTC. This encodes CSVHGEASGTSYNEQFF.

The V and J genes are TRBV20-1 and TRBJ1-2, with no clear D. The V end lost 1 base, the J end lost 3 bases, and 9 bases lay between the germline ends. Germline V gene data show CDR1 as DFQATT and CDR2 as SNEGSKA (reference sequence). This CDR3 has 13 amino acids. The chain's CDR3 is CSARGLVDYGYTF. CDR3 nucleotide sequence: TGCAGTGCTAGAGGACTTGTGGACTATGGCTACACCTTC.

This clonotype was observed a few times. The gene calls are TRBV28 and TRBJ1-1; TRBD1 is a possible D gene (6 bases). V was shortened by 7 bases and J by 7 bases, with 25 bases between the two germline ends. The CDR3 is made up of 16 amino acids. Germline V gene lookup returns CDR1 MDHEN and CDR2 SYDVKM. The CDR3 spells CASTLAGGDIRNEAFF. The DNA for the CDR3 is TGTGCCAGCACCCTAGCGGGGGGGGACATACGGAATGAAGCTTTCTTT. The whole variable domain, remainder taken from reference TRBV28 and TRBJ1-1, is DVKVTQSSRYLVKRTGEKVFLECVQDMDHENMFWYRQDPGLGLRLIYFSYDVKMKEKGDIPEGYSVSREKKERFSLILESASTNQTSMYLCASTLAGGDIRNEAFFGQGTRLTVV.

There are a few counts of this clonotype. The chain recombines TRBV5-1 with TRBJ1-6, with 10 bases that match TRBD1. V was clipped by 4 bases and J by 8 bases; unmatched bases: 6. Per the germline V gene, CDR1 is SGHRS and CDR2 is YFSETQ. This CDR3 is 15 amino acids long. CDR3 nucleotide sequence: TGCGCCAGCAGCGTGGGACAGGGGACGTATTCACCCCTCCACTTT. Translating gives CASSVGQGTYSPLHF.

As for this clonotype: Just one base apart from a much larger clone, this may be a read error. V gene TRBV20-1 combines with J gene TRBJ2-3, with no clear D. This CDR3 spans 14 amino acids. V gave up 0 bases and J gave up 3 bases, with 10 bases separating them. CDR1 is DFQATT, CDR2 SNEGSKA, per germline (reference sequence). Here the CDR3 reads CSAREDVGTDTQYF. In DNA form, the CDR3 reads TGCAGTGCTAGAGAGGACGTGGGTACAGATACGCAGTATTTT.

The rearrangement links TRBV20-1 to TRBJ2-7; no definite D call. Trimming pared 4 bases from V and 3 bases from J, leaving 16 bases between. In germline, CDR1 is DFQATT, CDR2 SNEGSKA (reference sequence). CDR3 length equals 14 residues. The chain's CDR3 is CSATLNYNYYEQYF. In nucleotides, the CDR3 is TGCAGTGCTACCCTCAACTACAATTACTACGAGCAGTACTTC.

This rearrangement joins TRBV7-2 to TRBJ1-1; 7 nucleotides align to TRBD1. Germline V gives CDR1 SGHTA, CDR2 FQGNSA. CDR3 length: 16 residues. V shed 5 bases and J 1 base; nucleotides not matched to a gene: 10. CDR3 DNA: TGTGCCAGCAGCCCGGGACGTGGACAGGCGAACACTGAAGCTTTCTTT. It codes for CASSPGRGQANTEAFF.

This clonotype showed up many times. This CDR3 is CASSPSQGSSYEQYF. CDR3 DNA: TGTGCCAGCAGCCCTAGCCAGGGAAGCTCCTACGAGCAGTACTTC. The V call is TRBV6-5, the J call TRBJ2-7, with D perhaps TRBD1 or TRBD2 (5 bases each). The germline gives CDR1 MNHEY, CDR2 SVGAGI. The ends were cut back, 6 bases at V and 0 bases at J, with 15 bases in the middle. This CDR3 is 15 amino acids long.

The chain has TRBV28 and TRBJ2-1; 9 bases match TRBD2. The germline CDR1 and CDR2 sequences are MDHEN and SYDVKM. The CDR3 length is 16 residues. With 8 bases clipped from V and 0 bases from J, the junction kept 8 bases outside the gene matches. The CDR3 here is CASYSAGGNSYNEQFF. CDR3 nucleotide sequence: TGTGCCAGCTACTCAGCGGGGGGAAACTCCTACAATGAGCAGTTCTTC.